One T cell receptor (beta chain) is described in this entry. Its antigen is unidentified. This entry belongs to a study of identical twins. Trimming cost V 1 base and J 4 bases; bases outside gene matches: 3. The CDR3 runs to 15 residues. Germline CDR1 reads SGHTA; CDR2 reads FQGNSA. The study's findings and limits: Weaker excess twin sharing was seen among beta out-of-frame sequences.

One entry per CDR3 protein results from TCRdb running MiXCR on the 5' RACE reads. The sample contains about 450,000 distinct CDR3 sequences, approximately 17% of which appear only once. This chain uses TRBV7-2 with TRBJ2-7, with TRBD1 matching 11 bases. The sequence was obtained from a man in his forties or fifties in good health. Sequencing was carried out using naive T cells sorted from blood. As DNA, the CDR3 is TGTGCCAGCAGCTTAGTAAGGGACAGGGGGTACGAGCAGTACTTC. Translated, it gives CASSLVRDRGYEQYF.